Included here is one T cell receptor (beta chain) sequence, with context. This specimen comes from a study of cytomegalovirus exposure and HLA in healthy donors. The germline gives CDR1 MNHEY, CDR2 SMNVEV (reference sequence). The CDR3 is 12 residues long. The V gene lost 6 bases and the J gene lost 7 bases, with 13 bases spanning the gap. TCRdb's table, derived via immunoSEQ multiplex PCR, lists solely in-frame clones and lacks some. The sample includes hundreds of thousands of clones, 75% to 90% of them seen just once. V usage is TRBV27 and J usage is TRBJ2-7; D gene ambiguous. Sequenced: PBMCs. This TCR was sampled from a woman under 30 in good health and CMV-seronegative. The DNA of the CDR3 is TGTGCCAGCAGCTCTCGTATGGGGGAGCAGTACTTC. It yields the protein CASSSRMGEQYF.